This T cell receptor (beta chain) emerged from a study of brain T cells in children with intractable seizures. V gave up 1 base and J gave up 0 bases, with 16 bases separating them. CDR1 is LNHNV, CDR2 YYDKDF, per germline (reference sequence). This CDR3 region has 19 residues. The protocol was immunoSEQ multiplex PCR, while the TCRdb copy is restricted to in-frame clones and leaves out a portion. The sample yields 50,000 to 75,000 clones, approximately 95% seen once. The sequenced cases were selected for having the highest brain T cell transcript signatures. The origin of this receptor is a boy in the first two years of life with focal cortical dysplasia and intractable seizures. The chain links TRBV15 to TRBJ1-6; D gene unclear. This specimen consisted of peripheral blood, obtained at surgery. The CDR3, as DNA: TGTGCCACCAGCAGAGCCCATAACAGTCCCAGCTCCTATAATTCACCCCTCCACTTT. Amino acid sequence: CATSRAHNSPSSYNSPLHF.